The entry below describes one T cell receptor (beta chain). Germline V lookup: CDR1 LGHNT, CDR2 FRNRAP. The CDR3 spans 14 residues. Trimming left V 4 bases short and J 1 base short, with 11 bases between. In the authors' workflow: For nucleated cells, counts were estimated from reference gene primer amplification. Sequenced by immunoSEQ multiplex PCR; TCRdb stores in-frame clones only, minus some. Clone size and the V and J calls come from that table; the DNA yielded D and trimming. The sample carries tens of thousands of clones, about 75% recorded once. The sample comes from a study of blood T cell repertoires in COVID-19. Study-wide context: Acute and convalescent COVID-19 specimens originated in the United States, Italy and Spain. T cells, B-cell-depleted T cells, or PBMCs supplied cDNA or gDNA.

The clonotype originates from a man aged 65-85 years with active or convalescent COVID-19. The V gene is TRBV12-5, the J gene TRBJ2-7; possibly TRBD2 for D (6 bases). What was sequenced was peripheral blood. CDR3 sequence reads: CASGCGTPSYEQYF. As DNA, the CDR3 is TGTGCTAGTGGTTGCGGGACTCCTTCCTACGAGCAGTACTTC.